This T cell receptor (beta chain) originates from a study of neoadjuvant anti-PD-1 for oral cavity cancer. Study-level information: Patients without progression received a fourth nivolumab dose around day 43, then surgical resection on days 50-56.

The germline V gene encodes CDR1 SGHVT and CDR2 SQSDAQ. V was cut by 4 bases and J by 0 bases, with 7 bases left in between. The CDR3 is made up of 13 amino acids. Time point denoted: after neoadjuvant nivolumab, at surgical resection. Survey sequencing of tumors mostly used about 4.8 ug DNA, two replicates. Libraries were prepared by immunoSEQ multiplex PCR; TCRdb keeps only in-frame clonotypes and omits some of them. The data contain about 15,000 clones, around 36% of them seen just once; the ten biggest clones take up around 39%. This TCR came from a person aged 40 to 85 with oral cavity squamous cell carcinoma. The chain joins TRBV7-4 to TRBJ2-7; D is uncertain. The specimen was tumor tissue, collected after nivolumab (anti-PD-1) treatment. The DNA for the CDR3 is TGTGCCAGCAGCTGCCGGGCCTCCTACGAGCAGTACTTC. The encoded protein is CASSCRASYEQYF.